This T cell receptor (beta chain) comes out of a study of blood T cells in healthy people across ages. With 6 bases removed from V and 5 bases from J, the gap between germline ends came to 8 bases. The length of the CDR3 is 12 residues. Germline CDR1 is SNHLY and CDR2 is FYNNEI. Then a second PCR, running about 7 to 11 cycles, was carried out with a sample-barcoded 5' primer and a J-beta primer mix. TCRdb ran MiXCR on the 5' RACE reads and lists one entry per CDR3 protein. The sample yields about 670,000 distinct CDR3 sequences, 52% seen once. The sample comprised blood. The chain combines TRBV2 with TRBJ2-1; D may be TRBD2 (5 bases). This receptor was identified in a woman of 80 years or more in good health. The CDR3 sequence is CASRERDNEQFF. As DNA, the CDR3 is TGTGCCAGCAGGGAGAGGGACAATGAGCAGTTCTTC.